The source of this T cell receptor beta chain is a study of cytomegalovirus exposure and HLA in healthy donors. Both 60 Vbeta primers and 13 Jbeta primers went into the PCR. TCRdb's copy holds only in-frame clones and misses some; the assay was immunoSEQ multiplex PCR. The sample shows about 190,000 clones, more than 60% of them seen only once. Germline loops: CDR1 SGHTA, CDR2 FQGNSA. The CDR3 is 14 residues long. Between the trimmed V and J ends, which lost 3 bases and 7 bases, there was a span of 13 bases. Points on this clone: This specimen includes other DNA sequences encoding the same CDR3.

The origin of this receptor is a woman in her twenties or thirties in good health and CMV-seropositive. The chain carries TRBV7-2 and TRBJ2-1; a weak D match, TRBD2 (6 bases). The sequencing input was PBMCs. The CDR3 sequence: CASSFTTGVNEQFF. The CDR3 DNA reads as TGTGCCAGCAGCTTTACGACGGGGGTGAATGAGCAGTTCTTC.